A selection of T cell receptor beta chains follows, all from one sample in a study of vaccination and CD4 T cells after COVID-19. These receptors lack a known antigen. TCRdb re-called the PCR reads through MiXCR, storing one row per CDR3 protein. The sample carries approximately 5,800 distinct CDR3 sequences, around two thirds recorded once. Sequenced material: CD4+ T cells from blood, cultured in vitro. The source is a human donor who had recovered from COVID-19. CDR3s include the opening cysteine and the closing phenylalanine or tryptophan. Fields, in order: D gene, J gene, V gene, CDR3 protein. The D gene is left open where the match is weak.

>-|TRBJ2-7|TRBV7-6
CASSLAPPVAYEQYF
>TRBD2|TRBJ2-3|TRBV20-1
CSATSRSADTQYF
>-|TRBJ1-1|TRBV29-1
CNVREGEGFQTNTEAFF
>-|TRBJ1-3|TRBV2
CASRQDLGNTIYF
>TRBD1|TRBJ2-4|TRBV10-1
CASSETTGTGMHIQYF
>TRBD2|TRBJ2-3|TRBV24-1
CATSERTSGLSTDTQYF
>-|TRBJ1-1|TRBV6-5
CASSSAVGSTEAFF
>TRBD1|TRBJ1-5|TRBV5-8
CASRDSYNQPQHF
>-|TRBJ1-2|TRBV7-2
CASSSDSNYGYTF
>-|TRBJ1-6|TRBV4-1
CASSQVQMNSPLHF
>TRBD1|TRBJ1-2|TRBV7-9
CASSLTTGGSGYTF
>TRBD2|TRBJ2-7|TRBV6-5
CASRSSGGSYEQYF
>-|TRBJ1-3|TRBV20-1
CSASELGNAIYF
>TRBD2|TRBJ2-5|TRBV27
CASPRGGQETQYF
>-|TRBJ1-2|TRBV20-1
CSARGTGNYGYTF
>-|TRBJ1-1|TRBV30
CAWSSSRDKNTEAFF
>TRBD1|TRBJ2-3|TRBV29-1
CSVEDRGDTQYF
>-|TRBJ1-1|TRBV5-1
CASSLAGGAGTEAFF
>-|TRBJ1-5|TRBV20-1
CSAHPSTGVNQPQHF
>-|TRBJ1-6|TRBV6-1
CASSEGGYNSPLHF
>TRBD1|TRBJ1-2|TRBV20-1
CSARDPGTGGIHGYTF
>-|TRBJ2-3|TRBV6-1
CASSGGTASTDTQYF
>TRBD2|TRBJ2-5|TRBV20-1
CSAPHSGGLQETQYF
>-|TRBJ1-1|TRBV27
CASVRGAGTEAFF
>-|TRBJ2-1|TRBV19
CASSILDGPEQFF
>-|TRBJ2-3|TRBV21-1
CASSHRGRGPDTQYF
>-|TRBJ1-4|TRBV7-9
CASSSTGSGEKLFF
>TRBD1|TRBJ2-2|TRBV15
CATKTGGGGELFF
>TRBD1|TRBJ1-2|TRBV20-1
CSAPGQGPYGYTF
>-|TRBJ2-3|TRBV20-1
CSAKLRPEGTDTQYF
>-|TRBJ2-2|TRBV20-1
CSAGGNTGELFF
>TRBD1|TRBJ1-2|TRBV12-3/TRBV12-4
CASRIARSGGGYGYTF
>-|TRBJ2-2|TRBV11-3
CASSFSTSTGELFF
>-|TRBJ1-2|TRBV15
CATSRDLRGANYGYTF
>-|TRBJ1-5|TRBV27
CASGPRDGGSQPQHF
>TRBD1|TRBJ1-2|TRBV6-1
CALGHTGVAYGYTF
>TRBD1|TRBJ1-2|TRBV6-1
CASSAGGRVSGYGYTF
>-|TRBJ1-1|TRBV7-2
CASSFLLGIEAFF
>-|TRBJ1-1|TRBV6-1
CASSEFEGAFF
>TRBD2|TRBJ2-5|TRBV7-3
CASSPSGLAGQETQYF
>-|TRBJ1-1|TRBV6-1
CASRLLLGNTEAFF
>TRBD2|TRBJ2-7|TRBV4-1
CASSQGDRLAVSYEQYF
>-|TRBJ1-2|TRBV2
CASSEYRETGGYTF
>TRBD1|TRBJ2-5|TRBV6-1
CASGVGQQETQYF
>TRBD2|TRBJ2-3|TRBV28
CASRQGLAANQDTQYF
>-|TRBJ1-6|TRBV6-1
CASSRTAPAIYNSPLHF